This section outlines one T cell receptor (beta chain) sequence together with its context. Its antigen is still unknown. At one boundary the junction diverges from the germline segment, which might be a read error. The use of genomic DNA as template underpinned the TCR beta VDJ and CDR3 profiling. TCRdb ran MiXCR on the reads and lists one entry per CDR3 protein. The profile shows hundreds of thousands of distinct CDR3 sequences, about 70% of them singletons. This sample is part of a study of CD8+CD57+ T cells in acquired aplastic anemia. Study-wide context: Where healthy donors were concerned, CD4+ cells averaged approximately 11 million reads.

Regarding the study as a whole: Patients had approximately 30 CD8+ CDR3 sequences in common with controls (the shared set).

Germline V gives CDR1 SGHVS, CDR2 FQNEAQ. CDR3 length equals 13 residues. The gene calls are TRBV7-8 and TRBJ1-2; no reliable D call. This TCR was sampled from a human donor in good health, serving as a control. The sample taken for sequencing was sorted CD4+, CD8+, or CD8+CD57+ T cells (not recorded which) from PBMCs. In nucleotides, the CDR3 is TGTGCCAGCAGATCGGACCCAAGGAGCCGTGAGCAGTTC. It specifies CASRSDPRSREQF.